The rows below give T cell receptor beta chains drawn from one sample of a study of cytomegalovirus exposure and HLA in healthy donors. Only in-frame clones appear in the TCRdb table, and some are missing; sequencing was by immunoSEQ multiplex PCR. The sample carries 85,000 to 95,000 clones, around 8% recorded once. The source material was PBMCs. The source is a man aged 45 to 65 in good health and CMV-seronegative. Each CDR3 is given with its conserved first and last residue. A D gene is named only where the DNA matches it firmly. Some rows have no size entry. The others give once, few or many, or a class for an expanded clone.

d_call j_call v_call clone_size cdr3_aa cdr3_nt
- TRBJ1-1 TRBV29-1 few CSVVSPGMNTEAFF TGCAGCGTTGTCAGTCCAGGAATGAACACTGAAGCTTTCTTT
- TRBJ1-4 TRBV9 few CASSVGQQPTNEKLFF TGTGCCAGCAGCGTCGGACAGCAGCCAACTAATGAAAAACTGTTTTTT
TRBD1 TRBJ2-2 TRBV5-1 - CASSLGTGGNTGELFF TGCGCCAGCAGCTTGGGAACAGGGGGGAACACCGGGGAGCTGTTTTTT
- TRBJ2-6 TRBV30 - CAWSGGWGGPGANVLTF TGTGCCTGGAGTGGCGGCTGGGGGGGCCCTGGGGCCAACGTCCTGACTTTC
- TRBJ1-5 TRBV19 few CASSPTGDQPQHF TGTGCCAGTAGTCCCACGGGGGATCAGCCCCAGCATTTT
- TRBJ1-1 TRBV6-5 few CASRPTGGLVAFF TGTGCCAGCAGGCCGACAGGTGGTCTTGTAGCTTTCTTT
- TRBJ2-3 TRBV18 few CASSPSRDTQYF TGTGCCAGCTCACCATCCAGAGATACGCAGTATTTT
- TRBJ1-1 TRBV5-1 - CASSRDAGDTEAFF TGCGCCAGCAGCCGGGACGCGGGAGACACTGAAGCTTTCTTT
- TRBJ2-7 TRBV5-8 - CASATRGAGQNEQYF TGTGCCAGCGCTACGCGGGGTGCCGGTCAGAACGAGCAGTACTTC
- TRBJ2-7 TRBV5-4 few CASNQHGRYEQYF TGTGCCAGCAACCAACATGGGAGGTACGAGCAGTACTTC
TRBD1 TRBJ2-2 TRBV19 - CASSMGRGLPGELFF TGTGCCAGTAGTATGGGCAGGGGGCTGCCCGGGGAGCTGTTTTTT
- TRBJ2-2 TRBV9 - CASSAGLTRGTGELFF TGTGCCAGCAGCGCCGGACTCACTAGGGGGACCGGGGAGCTGTTTTTT
- TRBJ1-1 TRBV28 - CASSLLGLWGTEAFF TGTGCCAGCAGTTTATTGGGGCTCTGGGGCACTGAAGCTTTCTTT
TRBD1 TRBJ1-2 TRBV4-3 - CASSQAGTVSDRGYTF TGCGCCAGCAGCCAAGCTGGGACAGTTTCGGACCGGGGCTACACCTTC
TRBD1 TRBJ1-5 TRBV29-1 - CSAWDRGSNQPQHF TGCAGCGCCTGGGACAGAGGTAGCAATCAGCCCCAGCATTTT
TRBD1 TRBJ1-1 TRBV7-3 - CASSPGGTEAFF TGTGCCAGCAGCCCAGGGGGGACTGAAGCTTTCTTT
- TRBJ2-7 TRBV6-1 - CASIAGNSYEQYF TGTGCCAGCATTGCCGGGAACTCCTACGAGCAGTACTTC
TRBD1 TRBJ2-2 TRBV7-9 - CASSLGDRPTGELFF TGTGCCAGCAGCTTAGGGGACAGGCCTACCGGGGAGCTGTTTTTT
TRBD1 TRBJ1-2 TRBV5-6 few CASSLAAGGLNYGYTF TGTGCCAGCAGCTTGGCGGCAGGGGGTCTTAACTATGGCTACACCTTC
- TRBJ2-3 TRBV18 - CASSNRATTDTQYF TGTGCCAGCTCTAACAGGGCCACCACAGATACGCAGTATTTT
TRBD1 TRBJ1-2 TRBV28 - CASSSGQGHYGYTF TGTGCCAGCAGTTCGGGACAGGGACACTATGGCTACACCTTC